This entry concerns a single TCR beta chain. This clonotype has a count of ten or more. Its recognized antigen is unknown. It has no much larger one-base neighbor in the sample; base qualities were not kept. V is pared back by 10 bases and J by 6 bases, with 16 bases lying between the germline termini. Reading the germline V gene gives CDR1 SNHLY and CDR2 FYNNEI. Spanning cysteine to phenylalanine, the CDR3 consists of 12 amino acids. CDR3 DNA only is kept here, 36 bases in frame from base 1. The data were obtained in a study of molecular identifiers for immune sequencing clone quantification listed by TCRdb under 2018. Context from the whole study: For a replicate experiment, the RNA from either roughly 18,000 or 92,000 naive CD8 T cells was divided into five aliquots, and four of those aliquots went on to sequencing. The study was a methods study using CD8 T cells to benchmark molecular-identifier clustering-based TCR repertoire sequencing (MIDCIRS) and TCR RNA copy counting.

Preparation of the library involved PCR. The data were produced on an Illumina HiSeq 4000. Bulk TCR libraries were made following a previously described method, with the TCR primers given in Table S5. Purification of total RNA was performed with the Qiagen AllPrep DNA/RNA kit. Before analysis, reads from multiple sequencing runs of the same library were pooled. The source study handled its data this way. Reads were retained only if the reads had an exact TCR constant sequence, and the retained reads were trimmed to 150 nt and grouped according to their 12-nt molecular barcodes. Within each barcode group, reads were sub-clustered at a 15% Levenshtein threshold, and quality-weighted consensus sequences were built per RNA molecule. Non-functional sequences were filtered out, along with any lower-count sequence sitting one edit away from another sequence. Based on fitting two negative binomial distributions, any barcode sub-cluster with under 20% of the maximum read count was discarded. TCRdb reran the public reads through fastp at Q25 and MiXCR, keeping productive beta chains. CDR3 protein duplicates are merged, each entry listing the most common genes and DNA. These V and J calls derive from TCRdb rather than the authors' analysis. Here the sample has about 640,000 distinct CDR3 sequences; nearly 20% occur a single time. 0.85% of the sample belongs to the ten largest clones.

Libraries of naive CD8 T cells were built from approximately 20,000 to 980,000 sorted cells, with 10%, 30% or 50% of the purified RNA used. On a BD FACSAria II, naive CD8 T cells were FACS-sorted as CD8+CD4-CCR7+CD45RA+ and collected into RLT Plus buffer. To test detection sensitivity, Jurkat RNA equivalent to ten TCR copies was spiked into samples of roughly 20,000-1,100,000 naive CD8 T cells. Enrichment of CD8 T cells was done with RosetteSep CD8+ T Cell Enrichment Cocktail plus Ficoll-Paque, and ACK red cell lysis came afterward. Overall study results and their limits: Highly expanded clone sizes could be underestimated because identical TCR molecules may share a barcode. When barcode sub-clustering was not used, chimeric consensus sequences inflated TCR diversity, with chimeras reaching as high as 47%. Roughly 3 recovered TCR RNA copies per cell were obtained by modeling, versus about 10 by digital PCR, implying a capture efficiency of about 30%. In CMV-specific effector cells, clones with more than 20 RNA copies accounted for over 98% of molecules, whereas in naive cells such clones accounted for under 1%. Spiked-in Jurkat TCR RNA equal to a single cell's worth was reported to be detectable even within 1,100,000 naive CD8 T cells. Spiked-in Jurkat TCR RNA (10 copies' worth), which is not part of the donor repertoire, was contained in the naive libraries.

This receptor was identified in a human donor in good health. Some libraries in this study had Jurkat cell RNA spiked in. The chain is encoded by TRBV2 joined to TRBJ2-7, and possibly TRBD2, on 6 matching bases. Material: naive CD8+ T cells from blood, with Jurkat cell RNA spiked in. Taken with the paper, the label for cell subset or site translates to: FACS-sorted CD8+CD4-CCR7+CD45RA+ naive T cells. Read as DNA, the sequence is TGTGCCATGCGGGGTAAGGGGATCGAGCAGTACTTC. Its protein is CAMRGKGIEQYF.